This T cell receptor (beta chain) was recorded in a study of blood T cell repertoires in COVID-19. Study at large: Material from acute and convalescent COVID-19 was sourced from the United States, Italy and Spain. Sources were T cells, B-cell-depleted T cells, or PBMCs; the material itself was cDNA or gDNA.

Looked up from germline, CDR1 is MNHEY and CDR2 is SMNVEV (reference sequence). The ends were cut back, 6 bases at V and 9 bases at J, with 12 bases in the middle. The CDR3 consists of 12 residues. The authors' processing: Amplification of reference gene primers was used by the study to estimate nucleated cell counts. Libraries were prepared by immunoSEQ multiplex PCR; TCRdb keeps only in-frame clonotypes and omits some of them. V, J and clone size are taken as reported in that table, and D and trimming were inferred from the DNA itself. The table includes about 140,000 clones, under 85% detected once.

The rearrangement uses TRBV27 and TRBJ2-1, with a weak D call TRBD1 (5 bases). Sequencing was performed on peripheral blood. This receptor was taken from a human donor in a cohort sampled during active COVID-19. The CDR3 is CASSLRDSEQFF. The CDR3 nucleotides are TGTGCCAGCAGCCTCAGGGATTCTGAGCAGTTCTTC.